This is a list of T cell receptor beta chains from one sample in a study of Graves' ophthalmopathy and Graves' hyperthyroidism. TCRdb reprocessed the multiplex PCR reads with MiXCR, giving one entry per CDR3 protein. The table lists about 550,000 distinct CDR3 sequences, 35% to 40% of them singletons. The sample was peripheral blood or thyroid tissue (not recorded which). These receptors all come from an adult man with Graves' hyperthyroidism. Both conserved end residues are part of each CDR3. The order of the fields is V gene, clone size, J gene, D gene, CDR3 protein, CDR3 DNA. A D gene is named only where the DNA matches it firmly. Clone size is stated in some rows and not others, as once, few, many or a class when expanded.

>TRBV29-1|many|TRBJ1-2|NA
CSVPLGLIDYGYTF
TGCAGCGTACCCCTGGGACTGATTGACTATGGCTACACCTTC
>TRBV30|NA|TRBJ1-1|NA
CAWSAQTGTEAFF
TGTGCCTGGAGTGCGCAGACCGGTACTGAAGCTTTCTTT
>TRBV7-9|many|TRBJ1-1|NA
CASIPFPMNTEAFF
TGTGCCAGCATTCCTTTTCCCATGAACACTGAAGCTTTCTTT
>TRBV7-9|many|TRBJ2-5|NA
CASSPPGPRQETQYF
TGTGCCAGCAGCCCTCCGGGACCCCGACAAGAGACCCAGTACTTC
>TRBV10-3|NA|TRBJ1-2|TRBD1
CAIKSTGDSGNTF
TGTGCCATCAAAAGCACAGGGGACTCTGGAAACACCTTC
>TRBV2|few|TRBJ2-5|NA
CASSTRKQETQYF
TGTGCCAGCAGCACAAGAAAACAAGAGACCCAGTACTTC
>TRBV19|NA|TRBJ2-7|TRBD2
CASSSSLTSGGLYEQYF
TGTGCCAGTAGTAGTTCCCTGACTAGCGGGGGGCTCTACGAGCAGTACTTC
>TRBV5-1|few|TRBJ2-6|NA
CASLRGTGANVLTF
TGCGCCAGCTTGAGGGGCACTGGGGCCAACGTCCTGACTTTC
>TRBV2|many|TRBJ1-6|TRBD1
CASSEYGGQDNSPLHF
TGTGCCAGCAGTGAATACGGGGGACAGGATAATTCACCCCTCCACTTT
>TRBV29-1|many|TRBJ2-2|NA
CSVGRGPTGELFF
TGCAGCGTTGGGAGGGGGCCCACCGGGGAGCTGTTTTTT
>TRBV20-1|many|TRBJ1-5|TRBD1
CSARDRKKSNQPQHF
TGCAGTGCTAGGGACAGGAAGAAATCCAATCAGCCCCAGCATTTT
>TRBV2|NA|TRBJ2-3|TRBD2
CASSEGSGGPDTRYF
TGTGCCAGCAGTGAAGGTTCGGGGGGGCCTGATACGCGGTATTTT
>TRBV29-1|NA|TRBJ2-2|NA
CSVSGNTNTGELFF
TGCAGCGTCAGCGGAAACACGAACACCGGGGAGCTGTTTTTT
>TRBV7-8|NA|TRBJ2-7|TRBD2
CASSLRSGLAGGGHEQYF
TGTGCCAGCAGCCTAAGATCGGGACTAGCGGGAGGCGGCCACGAGCAGTACTTC
>TRBV6-5|few|TRBJ1-2|TRBD1
CASSPGTGVNYGYTF
TGTGCCAGCAGTCCCGGGACAGGGGTAAACTATGGCTACACCTTC
>TRBV12-3/TRBV12-4|NA|TRBJ2-7|TRBD2
CASSPLIGLAGATYEQYF
TGTGCCAGCAGTCCGCTAATAGGACTAGCGGGGGCTACCTACGAGCAGTACTTC
>TRBV20-1|many|TRBJ1-5|NA
CSARDWVAHSNQPQHF
TGCAGTGCTAGAGATTGGGTCGCTCATAGCAATCAGCCCCAGCATTTT
>TRBV19|many|TRBJ2-7|NA
CASSKDSSYEQYF
TGTGCCAGTAGTAAGGACAGCTCCTACGAGCAGTACTTC